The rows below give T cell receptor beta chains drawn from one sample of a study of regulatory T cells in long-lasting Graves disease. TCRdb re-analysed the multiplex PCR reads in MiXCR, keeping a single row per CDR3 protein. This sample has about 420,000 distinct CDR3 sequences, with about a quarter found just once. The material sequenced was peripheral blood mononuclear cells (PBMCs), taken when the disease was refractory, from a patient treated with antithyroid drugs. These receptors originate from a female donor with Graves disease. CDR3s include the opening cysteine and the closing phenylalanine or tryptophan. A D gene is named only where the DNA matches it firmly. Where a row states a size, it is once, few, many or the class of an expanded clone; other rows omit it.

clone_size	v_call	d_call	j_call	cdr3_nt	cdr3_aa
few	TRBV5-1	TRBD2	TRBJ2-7	TGCGCCAGCAGCCCTACCGGGACTAGAGTCGCCTACGAGCAGTACTTC	CASSPTGTRVAYEQYF
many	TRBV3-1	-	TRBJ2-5	TGTGCCAGCAGCTACCCCAACGGGACGTACATCCAAGAGACCCAGTACTTC	CASSYPNGTYIQETQYF
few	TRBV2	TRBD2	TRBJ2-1	TGTGCCAGCAGTGAAGGCGGGAGGAGGTCCTACAATGAGCAGTTCTTC	CASSEGGRRSYNEQFF
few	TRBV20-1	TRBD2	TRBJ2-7	TGCAGTGCTCGCGGGAGGGTTGGCTACGAGCAGTACTTC	CSARGRVGYEQYF
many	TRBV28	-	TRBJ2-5	TGTGCCAGCAGTTCCCCACCGGGAGAGACCCAGTACTTC	CASSSPPGETQYF
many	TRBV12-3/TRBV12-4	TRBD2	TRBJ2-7	TGTGCCAGCAGCAGAACTAGAGCGGGAGTACAGACCTACGAGCAGTACTTC	CASSRTRAGVQTYEQYF
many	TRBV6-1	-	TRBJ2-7	TGTGCCAGCAAGGGAGGTACCTACGAGCAGTACTTC	CASKGGTYEQYF
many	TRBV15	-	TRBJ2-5	TGTGCCACCAGCAGAGAAAACAGCCAAGAGACCCAGTACTTC	CATSRENSQETQYF
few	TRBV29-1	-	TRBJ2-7	TGCAGCGTTCGGGTGGCGGCAGGGAACGACGAGCAGTACTTC	CSVRVAAGNDEQYF
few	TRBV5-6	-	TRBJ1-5	TGTGCCAGCAGCTTGGCCGCAGGCTCGGGGCTCAGCAATCAGCCCCAGCATTTT	CASSLAAGSGLSNQPQHF
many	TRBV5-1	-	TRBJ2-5	TGCGCCAGCAGCTTGGGGACATTAGGGAAAACGGAGACCCAGTACTTC	CASSLGTLGKTETQYF
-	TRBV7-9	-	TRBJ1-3	TGTGCCAGCAGCTTACGGCCGGGGAGTTCCGGAAACACCATATATTTT	CASSLRPGSSGNTIYF
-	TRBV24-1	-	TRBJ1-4	TGTGCCACCAGTGATTTGGTGGGTGAAAAACTGTTTTTT	CATSDLVGEKLFF
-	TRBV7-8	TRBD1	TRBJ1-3	TGTGCCAGCAGCCCGGACAGGACTGGAAACACCATATATTTT	CASSPDRTGNTIYF
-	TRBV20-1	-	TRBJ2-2	TGCAGTGCTAGGGTGTCAGCCCTTACCGGGGAGCTGTCTTTT	CSARVSALTGELSF
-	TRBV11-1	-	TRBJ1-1	TGTGCCAGCAGGACCACAGGGCTTTACACTGAAGCTTTCTTT	CASRTTGLYTEAFF
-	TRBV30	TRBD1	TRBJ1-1	TGTGCCTGGAGCCCAGGGGGCACTGAAGCTTTCTTT	CAWSPGGTEAFF
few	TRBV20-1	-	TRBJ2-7	TGCAGTGCTAGAGGGGTACAGGCTCCCGAGCAGTACTTC	CSARGVQAPEQYF
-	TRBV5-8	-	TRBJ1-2	TGTGCCAGCAGCTTCGACACCACTAACTATGGCTACACCTTC	CASSFDTTNYGYTF
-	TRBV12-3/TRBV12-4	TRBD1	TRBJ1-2	TGTGCCAGCAGTTTGGTGGACAGGAGTTATTATGGCTACACCTTC	CASSLVDRSYYGYTF
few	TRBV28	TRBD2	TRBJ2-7	TGTGCCAGCAGTTCGCCTGGACTAGCGGGAGGAACCTACGAGCAGTACTTC	CASSSPGLAGGTYEQYF
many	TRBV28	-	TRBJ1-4	TGTGCCAGCAGTTCAAGGGGGGGGCAATACGAAAAACTGTTTTTT	CASSSRGGQYEKLFF
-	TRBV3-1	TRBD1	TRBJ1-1	TGTGCCAGCAGCCAGGGACAGGGGTTCACTGAAGCTTTCTTT	CASSQGQGFTEAFF
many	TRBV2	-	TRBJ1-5	TGTGCCAGTGACCCGGGGGGAGATCAGCCCCAGCATTTT	CASDPGGDQPQHF
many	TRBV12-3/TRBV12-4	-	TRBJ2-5	TGTGCCAGCAGTGTACCCACAGGGAGGGAGACCCAGTACTTC	CASSVPTGRETQYF
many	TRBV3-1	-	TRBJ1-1	TGTGCCAGCAGCCACCCCACGGGGAACACTGAAGCTTTCTTT	CASSHPTGNTEAFF